The subject of this entry is one T cell receptor (beta chain). The protocol was immunoSEQ multiplex PCR, while the TCRdb copy is restricted to in-frame clones and leaves out a portion. The sample includes 10,000 or so clones, around 83% of them seen just once. This sample is part of a study of tumor T cells in aggressive B-cell lymphoma. The sequence was obtained from an adult with diffuse large B cell lymphoma. The specimen was tumor tissue.

In DNA form, the CDR3 reads TGTGCCAGTAGTAGCACAGGGAACTATGGCTACACCTTC. As protein: CASSSTGNYGYTF. The V and J genes are TRBV19 and TRBJ1-2, with D perhaps TRBD1 (6 bases). Germline CDR1 and CDR2: LNHDA and SQIVND (reference sequence). The CDR3 has 13 residues. V shed 4 bases and J shed 2 bases, with 8 bases lying between them.